A selection of T cell receptor beta chains follows, all from one sample in a study of T-cell memory formation after mild COVID-19. A single record per CDR3 protein comes from TCRdb applying MiXCR to the 5' RACE reads. The sample yields some 210,000 distinct CDR3 sequences, under 30% seen once. Material: PBMCs or a T cell subset sorted from them (not recorded which). These receptors were obtained from an adult woman who had mild COVID-19 (a few samples of this study predate the infection). Cell type and time point are not known. The CDR3 runs from the conserved cysteine through the conserved F or W. A D gene is named only where the DNA matches it firmly. Not all rows give a size; the values are once, few, many and, for expanded clones, a class.

len,j_gene,abundance,v_gene,d_gene,CDR3nt,CDR3aa
17,TRBJ1-5,.,TRBV6-2/TRBV6-3,.,TGTGCCAGCAGTTACATCCGACAGGACAGCCCCAATCAGCCCCAGCATTTT,CASSYIRQDSPNQPQHF
13,TRBJ1-2,few,TRBV7-2,.,TGTGCCAGCAGCCTTACCCTTTCGGGATTCTACACCTTC,CASSLTLSGFYTF
16,TRBJ2-2,few,TRBV24-1,.,TGTGCCACCAGTGATCCGACAGCTAAGAACACCGGGGAGCTGTTTTTT,CATSDPTAKNTGELFF
15,TRBJ2-2,.,TRBV29-1,.,TGCAGCGCCCTGACTGCCCAGGCCGGCACCGGGGAGCTGTTTTTT,CSALTAQAGTGELFF
14,TRBJ2-3,.,TRBV6-5,.,TGTGCCAGCAGTTTAGCGGCTCGGACAGATACGCAGTATTTT,CASSLAARTDTQYF
16,TRBJ2-3,.,TRBV5-1,TRBD2,TGCGCCAGCAGCTTCACCGGGACTAGGGGAACAGATACGCAGTATTTT,CASSFTGTRGTDTQYF
14,TRBJ2-7,.,TRBV5-1,.,TGCGCCAGCAAGGTGCATGCCGCCGCCTACGAGCAGTACTTC,CASKVHAAAYEQYF
14,TRBJ2-7,.,TRBV5-1,TRBD2,TGCGCCAGCAGCTTGCTAGCGGGGGGCTCCGAGCAGTACTTC,CASSLLAGGSEQYF
16,TRBJ1-2,.,TRBV7-2,TRBD1,TGTGCCAGCAGCTCGAGTCCGGGACAGGGGGCAAAGGGCTACACCTTC,CASSSSPGQGAKGYTF
16,TRBJ2-7,.,TRBV2,TRBD2,TGTGCCAGCAGTAAGCTAGCGGGGGGGAGCTCCTACGAGCAGTACTTC,CASSKLAGGSSYEQYF
15,TRBJ1-2,.,TRBV6-1,.,TGTGCCAGCAGTGAATCCCAGGCGCCTAACTATGGCTACACCTTC,CASSESQAPNYGYTF
16,TRBJ2-1,.,TRBV27,TRBD2,TGTGCAAGCAGACGTACCTCGGTAGCGGGGTACAATGAGCAGTTCTTC,CASRRTSVAGYNEQFF
14,TRBJ2-7,once,TRBV7-9,.,TGTGCCAGCAGCTTAAGGCCCGGGTTCTACGAGCAGTACTTC,CASSLRPGFYEQYF
13,TRBJ1-1,.,TRBV25-1,.,TGTGCCAGCCGAACAACCGGACAAGGGCACCCTTTCTTT,CASRTTGQGHPFF
15,TRBJ2-1,.,TRBV7-2,TRBD1,TGTGCCAGCAGCTTAGGTGGACAGGGTTGGAGTGAGCAGTTCTTC,CASSLGGQGWSEQFF
17,TRBJ1-2,few,TRBV15,.,TGTGCCACCAGCAGAGATCGTAGGGCAGGGTGGAACTATGGCTACACCTTC,CATSRDRRAGWNYGYTF
15,TRBJ2-1,.,TRBV7-2,TRBD2,TGTGCCAGCAGGCTTACTAGCGGAGTCTACAATGAGCAGTTCTTC,CASRLTSGVYNEQFF